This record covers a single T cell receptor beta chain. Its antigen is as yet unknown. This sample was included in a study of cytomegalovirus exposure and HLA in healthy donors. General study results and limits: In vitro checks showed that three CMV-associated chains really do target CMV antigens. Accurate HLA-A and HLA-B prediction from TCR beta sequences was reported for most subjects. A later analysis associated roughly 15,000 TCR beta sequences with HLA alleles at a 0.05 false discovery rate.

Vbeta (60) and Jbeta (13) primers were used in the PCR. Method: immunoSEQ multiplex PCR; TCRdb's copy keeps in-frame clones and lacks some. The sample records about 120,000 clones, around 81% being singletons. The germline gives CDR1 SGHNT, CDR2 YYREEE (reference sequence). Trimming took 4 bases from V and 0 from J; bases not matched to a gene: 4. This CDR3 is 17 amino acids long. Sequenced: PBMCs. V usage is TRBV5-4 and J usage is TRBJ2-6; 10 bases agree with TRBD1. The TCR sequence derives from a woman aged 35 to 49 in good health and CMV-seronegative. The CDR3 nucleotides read TGTGCCAGCAGCCCGGGACAGGGGAACTCTGGGGCCAACGTCCTGACTTTC. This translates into CASSPGQGNSGANVLTF. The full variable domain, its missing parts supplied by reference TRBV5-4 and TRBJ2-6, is ETGVTQSPTHLIKTRGQQVTLRCSSQSGHNTVSWYQQALGQGPQFIFQYYREEENGRGNFPPRFSGLQFPNYSSELNVNALELDDSALYLCASSPGQGNSGANVLTFGAGSRLTVL.